These 2 T cell receptor beta chains share one sample of origin, sequenced in a study of T cells in Graves' hyperthyroidism and ophthalmopathy. Amplified TCR beta CDR3 regions derived from RNA transcripts. TCR CDR3 underwent first-round RT-PCR with the HTBI primer set. TCRdb recomputed calls from the multiplex PCR reads with MiXCR, one row per CDR3 protein. The sample holds approximately 530,000 distinct CDR3 sequences, about 20% seen once. Input material: blood. These receptors were obtained from a man aged 35 to 55 with Graves' ophthalmopathy.

The chain has TRBV7-2 and TRBJ1-6; no definite D call. The CDR3 runs 12 residues. CDR1 is SGHTA, CDR2 FQGNSA, per germline. With 3 bases removed from V and 13 bases from J, the gap between germline ends came to 10 bases. This chain's CDR3 is CASSFAGGPLHF. The CDR3 region has the DNA TGTGCCAGCAGCTTTGCCGGTGGTCCCCTCCACTTT.

For the CDR3, the DNA is TGTGCCAGCAGCTTAGTGCCTAGCCGGGAGCAGGAGCAGTACTTC. Its translation: CASSLVPSREQEQYF. The chain joins TRBV7-2 to TRBJ2-7; D possibly corresponds to TRBD2 (6 bases). The CDR3 extends over 15 amino acids. Germline V lookup: CDR1 SGHTA, CDR2 FQGNSA. Trimming removed 1 base at V and 7 bases at J, with 17 bases between. The full variable domain, its missing parts supplied by reference TRBV7-2 and TRBJ2-7, is GAGVSQSPSNKVTEKGKDVELRCDPISGHTALYWYRQSLGQGLEFLIYFQGNSAPDKSGLPSDRFSAERTGGSVSTLTIQRTQQEDSAVYLCASSLVPSREQEQYFGPGTRLTVT.